A single sample is the source of the 7 T cell receptor beta chains below, sequenced in a study of T-cell memory formation after mild COVID-19. TCRdb reprocessed the 5' RACE reads with MiXCR, giving one entry per CDR3 protein. This table holds about 360,000 distinct CDR3 sequences, roughly 14% found once. Specimen: PBMCs or a T cell subset sorted from them (not recorded which). These receptors all come from a man younger than 35 who had mild COVID-19 (a few samples of this study predate the infection). Cell type and time point are not known.

V is TRBV27 and J is TRBJ2-1; 7 nucleotides line up with TRBD2. CDR1 and CDR2 from the germline V gene are MNHEY and SMNVEV (reference sequence). V was pared by 5 bases and J by 10 bases, with 11 bases of the junction left unmatched. CDR3 length equals 14 residues. CDR3 sequence reads: CASSRPGTINEQFF. In DNA form, the CDR3 reads TGTGCCAGCAGTCGCCCCGGGACTATCAACGAGCAGTTCTTC.

The chain carries TRBV27 and TRBJ2-7, with 8 bases matching TRBD1. After removal of 5 bases from V and 4 bases from J, the junction contained 10 bases not matched to a gene. In germline, CDR1 is MNHEY, CDR2 SMNVEV (reference sequence). The CDR3 runs to 15 residues. The CDR3 DNA reads TGTGCCAGCAGTCCTCACAGGGGGTTGTCGTACGAGCAGTACTTC. Translated: CASSPHRGLSYEQYF.

This clonotype has just one count. The J gene is TRBJ1-2, the V gene TRBV9; D gene uncertain. V lost 0 bases to trimming and J lost 8 bases, with 11 bases between them. The CDR3 runs to 13 residues. Germline V gene data show CDR1 as SGDLS and CDR2 as YYNGEE. The CDR3 spells CASSVAAVAGYTF. As DNA, the CDR3 is TGTGCCAGCAGCGTAGCTGCAGTAGCCGGCTACACCTTC.

This clonotype was observed many times. The rearrangement links TRBV20-1 to TRBJ2-5, with 7 bases fitting TRBD2. Germline V gives CDR1 DFQATT, CDR2 SNEGSKA (reference sequence). V dropped 5 bases and J dropped 3; count of bases not matched to a gene: 6. The CDR3 is made up of 13 amino acids. The CDR3 region is CSASPAGKETQYF. The CDR3 DNA reads TGCAGTGCTTCTCCAGCGGGGAAAGAGACCCAGTACTTC.

CDR3 sequence: CASSYEQANYGYTF. In DNA form, the CDR3 reads TGTGCCAGCAGTTACGAACAGGCCAACTATGGCTACACCTTC. The rearrangement joins TRBV6-5 to TRBJ1-2; TRBD1 is a possible D gene (5 bases). The germline V and J ends were trimmed by 2 bases and 2 bases, with 9 bases remaining between them. Germline values: CDR1 MNHEY, CDR2 SVGAGI. CDR3 length equals 14 residues.

This clonotype was seen more than once but under ten times. This rearrangement joins TRBV11-2 to TRBJ2-2, with D possibly being TRBD1 (6 bases). Germline V gives CDR1 SGHAT, CDR2 FQNNGV. This CDR3 has 13 amino acids. Deletions cut 4 bases from V and 6 bases from J, with 9 bases between. The DNA of the CDR3 is TGTGCCAGCAGCTGGACAGACGCCGGGGAGCTGTTTTTT. Protein: CASSWTDAGELFF.

This clonotype was seen at least ten times. J is TRBJ2-1 and V is TRBV7-9, with 10 bases matching TRBD1. V trimming: 6 bases; J trimming: 4 bases; junction bases outside the gene matches: 3. The CDR3 length is 14 residues. The germline V gene has CDR1 SEHNR and CDR2 FQNEAQ (reference sequence). CDR3 region: CASSTGQGYNEQFF. In DNA, the CDR3 is TGTGCCAGCAGTACGGGACAGGGGTACAATGAGCAGTTCTTC.